The 11 T cell receptor beta chains below come from one sample, sequenced in a study of cytomegalovirus exposure and HLA in healthy donors. PCR used 60 Vbeta primers and 13 Jbeta primers. Clones were sequenced by immunoSEQ multiplex PCR, and TCRdb holds only the in-frame ones, with some missing. Among 90,000 to 120,000 clones listed, roughly 80% were seen once. Sequenced: PBMCs. The receptors originated from a man aged 30 to 45 in good health and CMV-seronegative.

V usage is TRBV27 and J usage is TRBJ2-7, with D perhaps matching TRBD2 (5 bases). This CDR3 has 14 amino acids. Trimming stripped 3 bases from V and 1 base from J, with 10 bases between. CDR1 is MNHEY and CDR2 is SMNVEV in the germline V gene (reference sequence). The CDR3 reads CASSLRVGSYEQYF. DNA of the CDR3: TGTGCCAGCAGTTTGAGGGTCGGATCCTACGAGCAGTACTTC.

The V and J genes are TRBV14 and TRBJ2-7; D is undetermined. The germline V gene encodes CDR1 SGHDN and CDR2 FVKESK. This CDR3 comprises 11 residues. The V end was cut by 5 bases, the J end by 3 bases, with 5 bases between. The CDR3 DNA sequence: TGTGCCAGCAGCGTATACTACGAGCAGTACTTC. Translated: CASSVYYEQYF.

V usage is TRBV28 and J usage is TRBJ2-7; 7 bases fit TRBD2. Trimming at V came to 6 bases and at J to 5 bases, leaving 10 bases not matched to a gene. Germline CDR1 is MDHEN and CDR2 is SYDVKM. CDR3 size: 14 residues. CDR3 protein: CASSSLAAPDEQYF. CDR3 DNA sequence: TGTGCCAGCAGCTCGCTAGCGGCACCCGACGAGCAGTACTTC.

The V call is TRBV29-1, the J call TRBJ2-7, with a possible D match to TRBD1 (6 bases). This CDR3 is built from 14 residues. V was pared by 4 bases and J by 0 bases, with 13 bases between. CDR1 is SQVTM, CDR2 ANQGSEA, per germline. The DNA for the CDR3 is TGCAGCGTTGCCCCTACACAGGGCTCCTACGAGCAGTACTTC. This sequence encodes CSVAPTQGSYEQYF.

Only one count was recorded for this clone. This chain uses TRBV2 with TRBJ2-1, with D hard to call. There are 12 residues in the CDR3. From germline, CDR1 is SNHLY and CDR2 FYNNEI. Between the trimmed V and J ends, which lost 8 bases and 0 bases, there was a span of 5 bases. The CDR3 DNA sequence: TGTGCCAGCTCCCACTCCTACAATGAGCAGTTCTTC. Translated: CASSHSYNEQFF.

The chain links TRBV6-1 to TRBJ2-7, with a tentative D call TRBD1 (6 bases). V shed 6 bases and J shed 1 base, with 16 bases lying between them. The CDR3 sequence is 15 residues long. Germline V gives CDR1 MNHNS, CDR2 SASEGT. The CDR3 coding sequence is TGTGCCAGCAGGGGAGCCCAAGGGGGATCCTACGAGCAGTACTTC. It yields the protein CASRGAQGGSYEQYF.

The V and J genes are TRBV27 and TRBJ2-7; D not certain. In germline, CDR1 is MNHEY, CDR2 SMNVEV (reference sequence). The CDR3 runs to 13 residues. V gave up 3 bases and J gave up 3 bases, with 9 bases separating them. In DNA, the CDR3 is TGTGCCAGCAGTTTCCTTGGCAGCTACGAGCAGTACTTC. As protein: CASSFLGSYEQYF.

The chain carries TRBV5-8 and TRBJ1-5; no firm D call. The CDR3 is 17 residues long. Trimming cost V 4 bases and J 3 bases, with 20 bases left between them. Germline CDR1 SGHTS, CDR2 YDEGEE. In DNA, the CDR3 is TGTGCCAGCAGCACCCCGGGAGGTGCCAGACCCAATCAGCCCCAGCATTTT. Translation gives CASSTPGGARPNQPQHF.

The chain combines TRBV7-8 with TRBJ1-2, with TRBD1 matching over 9 bases. The CDR3 consists of 16 residues. CDR1 is SGHVS, CDR2 FQNEAQ, per germline. V trimming: 3 bases; J trimming: 2 bases; junction bases outside the gene matches: 7. In DNA form, the CDR3 reads TGTGCCAGCAGCTTCCCGCTCGGACAGGGGAACTATGGCTACACCTTC. Translating it yields CASSFPLGQGNYGYTF.

The chain recombines TRBV7-3 with TRBJ2-1; a weak D match, TRBD1 (5 bases). CDR1 is SGHTA and CDR2 is FQGTGA in the germline V gene. There are 14 residues in the CDR3. With 2 bases removed from V and 8 bases from J, the gap between germline ends came to 13 bases. In DNA form, the CDR3 reads TGTGCCAGCAGCTTACAGGGAAAAGGCCATGAGCAGTTCTTC. Protein: CASSLQGKGHEQFF.

The rearrangement links TRBV5-1 to TRBJ1-5; 9 bases line up with TRBD1. The CDR3 length is 15 residues. Germline V CDR1 and CDR2: SGHRS, YFSETQ. The trim removed 4 bases at V and 3 bases at J, leaving 5 bases unmatched. As DNA, the CDR3 is TGCGCCAGCAGCCACGGACAGGGGATCAATCAGCCCCAGCATTTT. Residues: CASSHGQGINQPQHF.